One and the same sample provided the 32 T cell receptor beta chains below, sequenced in a study of identifying expanded T cells in peripheral blood. Assay used: immunoSEQ multiplex PCR; TCRdb lists only in-frame clones, some missing. The sample holds tens of thousands of clones; 88% are singletons and the top ten take approximately 5%. Material: blood. Receptors originate from a person aged 18 to 70 in good health.

The chain is built from TRBV7-9 and TRBJ1-5; possible D gene TRBD1, 5 bases. Trimming cost V 3 bases and J 6 bases, with 9 bases left between them. The germline V gene has CDR1 SEHNR and CDR2 FQNEAQ (reference sequence). The CDR3 extends over 13 amino acids. The CDR3 DNA sequence: TGTGCCAGCAGCTTGAGGGGATCTCAGCCCCAGCATTTT. It yields the protein CASSLRGSQPQHF.

The V gene is TRBV6-5, the J gene TRBJ1-2, with no clear D. CDR1 is MNHEY and CDR2 is SVGAGI in the germline V gene. The germline V and J ends were trimmed by 2 bases and 3 bases, with 7 bases remaining between them. CDR3 size: 13 residues. CDR3 loop: CASSYGLDYGYTF. DNA of the CDR3: TGTGCCAGCAGTTACGGCCTGGACTATGGCTACACCTTC.

The genes are TRBV10-3 and TRBJ1-1, with D unclear. The CDR3 covers 12 residues. Germline CDR1 ENHRY, CDR2 SYGVKD. Trimming removed 7 bases at V and 6 bases at J, with 12 bases between. The CDR3 here is CAIKEGLAEAFF. The CDR3 region has the DNA TGTGCCATCAAAGAGGGATTGGCTGAAGCTTTCTTT.

This clone was seen more than once but under ten times. DNA for the CDR3: TGTGCCAGCAGCTTTGAAAAGGTCGGCTACACCTTC. Its protein product is CASSFEKVGYTF. The rearrangement links TRBV7-9 to TRBJ1-2; no firm D call. V was pared by 3 bases and J by 8 bases, with 10 bases between. Germline CDR1 SEHNR, CDR2 FQNEAQ (reference sequence). CDR3 length: 12 residues.

This clone appeared a single time. The chain joins TRBV5-1 to TRBJ1-1; 7 positions agree with TRBD1. The V segment lost 4 bases and the J segment 0 bases; nucleotides outside the gene matches: 6. Germline CDR1 reads SGHRS; CDR2 reads YFSETQ. CDR3 length: 15 amino acids. The CDR3 sequence: CASSPGRGLNTEAFF. CDR3 nucleotides: TGCGCCAGCAGCCCAGGCAGGGGGTTGAACACTGAAGCTTTCTTT.

The chain combines TRBV2 with TRBJ1-5; 7 bases map to TRBD1. The CDR3 runs to 14 residues. CDR1 SNHLY and CDR2 FYNNEI come from the germline V gene. Trimming removed 6 bases from V and 6 bases from J; junction bases left unmatched: 8. In DNA, the CDR3 is TGTGCCAGCAGCCCCAACAGGGGAGGTCAGCCCCAGCATTTT. Translating it yields CASSPNRGGQPQHF.

This rearrangement joins TRBV11-3 to TRBJ1-4, with D unresolved. CDR3 length: 13 amino acids. V was clipped by 2 bases and J by 5 bases, with 6 bases between them. The germline V gene encodes CDR1 SGHNT and CDR2 YENEEA. CDR3 in amino acids: CASSLILNEKLFF. The CDR3 DNA follows: TGTGCCAGCAGCTTAATCCTGAATGAAAAACTGTTTTTT.

This clone has just a few counts. This sequence joins TRBV10-3 and TRBJ1-6, with D possibly TRBD1 on 6 matching bases. Germline loops: CDR1 ENHRY, CDR2 SYGVKD. V lost 2 bases, J lost 5 bases, and 13 bases lay in between. The length of the CDR3 is 16 residues. CDR3 residues: CAISETGKTHNSPLHF. CDR3 bases: TGTGCCATCAGTGAGACAGGGAAAACCCATAATTCACCCCTCCACTTT.

The chain couples TRBV29-1 to TRBJ2-6; D is ambiguous. Germline loops: CDR1 SQVTM, CDR2 ANQGSEA. The CDR3 loop spans 15 amino acids. Trimming stripped 8 bases from V and 0 bases from J, with 14 bases between. CDR3 nucleotide sequence: TGCAGCATCTGGTTGCCGTACTCTGGGGCCAACGTCCTGACTTTC. Its protein is CSIWLPYSGANVLTF.

The gene calls are TRBV18 and TRBJ1-2; no reliable D call. Between the trimmed V and J ends, which lost 2 bases and 3 bases, there was a span of 7 bases. Germline assignment: CDR1 KGHSH and CDR2 LQKENI. The CDR3 covers 13 residues. The CDR3 is CASSPEGYYGYTF. The CDR3 DNA reads TGTGCCAGCTCACCAGAGGGATACTATGGCTACACCTTC. Filled out from reference TRBV18 and TRBJ1-2, the complete variable domain reads NAGVMQNPRHLVRRRGQEARLRCSPMKGHSHVYWYRQLPEEGLKFMVYLQKENIIDESGMPKERFSAEFPKEGPSILRIQQVVRGDSAAYFCASSPEGYYGYTFGSGTRLTVV.

The V call is TRBV2, the J call TRBJ2-1, with TRBD2 as a possible D gene (5 bases). This CDR3 spans 15 amino acids. V lost 4 bases to trimming and J lost 3 bases, with 13 bases between them. Germline V gene sequence: CDR1 SNHLY, CDR2 FYNNEI. In DNA form, the CDR3 reads TGTGCCAGCAGTGGGACTCCCGGGCGCTACAATGAGCAGTTCTTC. As protein: CASSGTPGRYNEQFF.

The CDR3 protein is CASSLGGPTGGSYGYTF. The CDR3, as DNA: TGTGCCAGCAGCTTGGGGGGTCCTACAGGGGGCAGCTATGGCTACACCTTC. This rearrangement joins TRBV5-4 to TRBJ1-2; 9 bases match TRBD1. Germline-derived CDR1 and CDR2 are SGHNT and YYREEE (reference sequence). V lost 0 bases to trimming and J lost 4 bases; unmatched junction nucleotides: 10. The CDR3 loop spans 17 amino acids. Using reference TRBV5-4 and TRBJ1-2 for the parts outside the CDR3, the full variable domain is ETGVTQSPTHLIKTRGQQVTLRCSSQSGHNTVSWYQQALGQGPQFIFQYYREEENGRGNFPPRFSGLQFPNYSSELNVNALELDDSALYLCASSLGGPTGGSYGYTFGSGTRLTVV.

V gene TRBV7-3 combines with J gene TRBJ1-2; TRBD1 might be the D (6 bases). V lost 0 bases to trimming and J lost 4 bases, with 9 bases between them. The CDR3 is made up of 14 amino acids. The germline CDR1 and CDR2 sequences are SGHTA and FQGTGA. In DNA, the CDR3 is TGTGCCAGCAGCTTAACCAGGGGCCCCTATGGCTACACCTTC. As protein: CASSLTRGPYGYTF.

The gene calls are TRBV5-1 and TRBJ2-7, with 11 positions matching TRBD2. The CDR3 spans 13 residues. V trimming: 5 bases; J trimming: 7 bases; junction bases outside the gene matches: 5. The germline V gene has CDR1 SGHRS and CDR2 YFSETQ. The chain's CDR3 is CASRPLAGGEQYF. CDR3 DNA: TGCGCCAGCAGACCTCTAGCGGGAGGTGAGCAGTACTTC.

CDR3 nucleotides: TGTGCCAGCAGCCACAGGGATTGGAACACCGGGGAGCTGTTTTTT. Amino acid sequence: CASSHRDWNTGELFF. The chain couples TRBV11-3 to TRBJ2-2; TRBD1 might be the D (6 bases). This CDR3 region has 15 residues. Germline CDR1 is SGHNT and CDR2 is YENEEA. Trimming pared 5 bases from V and 1 base from J, leaving 11 bases between. The full variable domain, with the rest looked up from reference TRBV11-3 and TRBJ2-2, is EAGVVQSPRYKIIEKKQPVAFWCNPISGHNTLYWYLQNLGQGPELLIRYENEEAVDDSQLPKDRFSAERLKGVDSTLKIQPAELGDSAVYLCASSHRDWNTGELFFGEGSRLTVL.

The chain employs TRBV30 and TRBJ1-1; D unresolved. The germline V and J ends were trimmed by 8 bases and 1 base, with 20 bases remaining between them. The CDR3 sequence is 15 residues long. Germline CDR1 GTSNPN, CDR2 SVGIG (reference sequence). DNA of the CDR3: TGTGCCCGCGCGGAGGATTCCGAAGGGAACACTGAAGCTTTCTTT. Its translation is CARAEDSEGNTEAFF.

The V call is TRBV4-3, the J call TRBJ2-7; D is uncertain. The CDR3 consists of 13 residues. The germline CDR1 and CDR2 sequences are LGHNA and YSLEER. Between the trimmed V and J ends, which lost 1 base and 5 bases, there was a span of 9 bases. The CDR3 loop reads CASSQARFNEQYF. The CDR3 DNA reads TGCGCCAGCAGCCAAGCTAGGTTTAACGAGCAGTACTTC.

The chain combines TRBV11-1 with TRBJ2-2; 7 nucleotides line up with TRBD1. The CDR3 runs 16 residues. Trimming removed 8 bases from V and 1 base from J; junction bases left unmatched: 10. CDR1 SGHAT and CDR2 FQDESV come from the germline V gene (reference sequence). The CDR3 nucleotides read TGTGCCAGCCGGCAATTGGGACAGCTGAACACCGGGGAGCTGTTTTTT. This encodes CASRQLGQLNTGELFF.

The chain is built from TRBV4-3 and TRBJ1-4; 7 nucleotides line up with TRBD1. The trim removed 0 bases at V and 8 bases at J, leaving 9 bases unmatched. Germline assignment: CDR1 LGHNA and CDR2 YSLEER. The CDR3 has 16 residues. The CDR3 DNA follows: TGCGCCAGCAGCCAAGATGGGAGGGGGCTAGTGGAAAAACTGTTTTTT. Its translation is CASSQDGRGLVEKLFF.

V usage is TRBV6-6 and J usage is TRBJ2-1; no reliable D call. The CDR3 is 13 residues long. The germline V gene has CDR1 MNHNY and CDR2 SVGAGI (reference sequence). V dropped 2 bases and J dropped 6 bases, with 8 bases sitting between them. The DNA for the CDR3 is TGTGCCAGCAGTTACAGGGCATTCAATGAGCAGTTCTTC. Protein: CASSYRAFNEQFF.

The chain carries TRBV6-1 and TRBJ2-7, with no clear D. Germline CDR1 is MNHNS and CDR2 is SASEGT. The CDR3 contains 10 residues. The V end lost 6 bases, the J end lost 1 base, and 1 base lay between the germline ends. The CDR3 coding sequence is TGTGCCAGCAGATCCTACGAGCAGTACTTC. Its protein product is CASRSYEQYF.

V usage is TRBV2 and J usage is TRBJ2-1, with D unresolved. The CDR3 extends over 14 amino acids. Trimming took 3 bases from V and 4 from J, leaving 10 bases between them. Germline V gives CDR1 SNHLY, CDR2 FYNNEI. In nucleotides, the CDR3 is TGTGCCAGCAGTGATACCCGGGTGTACAATGAGCAGTTCTTC. Its translation is CASSDTRVYNEQFF.

This clone was counted once. The chain carries TRBV7-3 and TRBJ2-5; perhaps D is TRBD1 or TRBD2 (5 bases each). Germline V lookup: CDR1 SGHTA, CDR2 FQGTGA. This CDR3 region has 14 residues. V was cut by 5 bases and J by 2 bases, with 12 bases left in between. The CDR3 DNA reads TGTGCCAGCAGCCCGGGACCGTCTCAAGAGACCCAGTACTTC. Encoded protein: CASSPGPSQETQYF.

This sequence joins TRBV7-2 and TRBJ1-1; possibly TRBD1 for D (5 bases). This CDR3 is built from 14 residues. V dropped 5 bases and J dropped 3 bases, with 13 bases sitting between them. Germline V gives CDR1 SGHTA, CDR2 FQGNSA. CDR3 in amino acids: CASSPNGGYTEAFF. The CDR3 DNA sequence: TGTGCCAGCAGCCCCAACGGGGGGTACACTGAAGCTTTCTTT.

This rearrangement joins TRBV30 to TRBJ2-5; unclear D gene. V was shortened by 4 bases and J by 4 bases, with 10 bases between the two germline ends. This CDR3 spans 12 amino acids. CDR1 and CDR2 (germline): GTSNPN, SVGIG (reference sequence). CDR3 bases: TGTGCCTGGAACCCCAGCCCAGAGACCCAGTACTTC. Translation gives CAWNPSPETQYF.

This rearrangement joins TRBV19 to TRBJ1-4, with TRBD1 identical over 8 bases. The CDR3 length is 15 residues. The V segment lost 6 bases and the J segment 5 bases; nucleotides outside the gene matches: 8. Germline CDR1 and CDR2: LNHDA and SQIVND (reference sequence). This chain's CDR3 is CASSGRTGRNEKLFF. DNA of the CDR3: TGTGCCAGTAGCGGACGGACAGGGCGAAATGAAAAACTGTTTTTT.

Here the CDR3 DNA reads TGCGCCAGCAGCCAAGAGGGCCACGGCGATTACGAGCAGTACTTC. This codes for CASSQEGHGDYEQYF. This sequence joins TRBV4-3 and TRBJ2-7, with unresolved D. Germline V gene lookup returns CDR1 LGHNA and CDR2 YSLEER. CDR3 length: 15 residues. V dropped 0 bases and J dropped 4 bases, with 13 bases sitting between them.

The rearrangement uses TRBV29-1 and TRBJ1-1, with D possibly TRBD1 on 5 matching bases. Germline values: CDR1 SQVTM, CDR2 ANQGSEA. V was pared by 0 bases and J by 6 bases, with 14 bases between. This CDR3 spans 14 amino acids. The CDR3 sequence is CSVEDLGGRAEAFF. The CDR3 nucleotides read TGCAGCGTTGAAGATCTTGGGGGAAGGGCTGAAGCTTTCTTT. Using reference TRBV29-1 and TRBJ1-1 for the parts outside the CDR3, the full variable domain is SAVISQKPSRDICQRGTSLTIQCQVDSQVTMMFWYRQQPGQSLTLIATANQGSEATYESGFVIDKFPISRPNLTFSTLTVSNMSPEDSSIYLCSVEDLGGRAEAFFGQGTRLTVV.

The chain links TRBV10-1 to TRBJ2-3, with 12 bases lining up with TRBD1. V was pared by 3 bases and J by 5 bases, with 6 bases of the junction left unmatched. Germline V gene lookup returns CDR1 WNHNN and CDR2 SYGVQD (reference sequence). The length of the CDR3 is 16 residues. The CDR3 reads CASSDSGTGGIDTQYF. In nucleotides, the CDR3 is TGCGCCAGCAGTGATTCCGGGACAGGGGGCATAGATACGCAGTATTTT.

A single count supports this clone. This chain joins TRBV19 and TRBJ2-4, with D possibly matching TRBD1 (6 bases). The V and J ends lost 6 bases and 7 bases respectively, with 7 bases between them. The length of the CDR3 is 11 residues. Germline lookup yields CDR1 LNHDA and CDR2 SQIVND (reference sequence). The CDR3 is CASSQGNIQYF. CDR3 sequence (DNA): TGTGCCAGTAGCCAGGGGAACATTCAGTACTTC.

The V and J genes are TRBV7-7 and TRBJ2-2, with 9 bases matching TRBD1. The germline gives CDR1 SSHAT, CDR2 FNYEAQ (reference sequence). The V segment lost 5 bases and the J segment 3 bases; nucleotides outside the gene matches: 10. The CDR3 loop spans 17 amino acids. Written as DNA, the CDR3 is TGTGCCAGCAGCGGTGGACAGGGGACGGCTTACACCGGGGAGCTGTTTTTT. Protein sequence: CASSGGQGTAYTGELFF.

The V and J genes are TRBV4-2 and TRBJ2-1; tentatively, D is TRBD1 (5 bases). Germline V gene data show CDR1 as LGHNA and CDR2 as YNFKEQ. V was cut by 0 bases and J by 0 bases, with 6 bases left in between. The CDR3 runs 15 residues. CDR3 nucleotide sequence: TGTGCCAGCAGCCAAGATAGGGGCTCCTACAATGAGCAGTTCTTC. Translation: CASSQDRGSYNEQFF.